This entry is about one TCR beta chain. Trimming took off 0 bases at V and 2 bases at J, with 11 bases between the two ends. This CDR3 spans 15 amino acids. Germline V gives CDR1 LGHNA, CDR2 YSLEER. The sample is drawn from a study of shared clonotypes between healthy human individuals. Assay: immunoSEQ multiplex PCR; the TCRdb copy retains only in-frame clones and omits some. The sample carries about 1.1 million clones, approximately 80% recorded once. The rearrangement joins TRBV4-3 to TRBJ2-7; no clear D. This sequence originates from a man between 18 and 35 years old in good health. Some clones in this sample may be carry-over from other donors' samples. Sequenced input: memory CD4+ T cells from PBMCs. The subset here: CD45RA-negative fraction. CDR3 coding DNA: TGCGCCAGCAGCCAAGAATCGTACACAACCTACGAGCAGTACTTC. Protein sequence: CASSQESYTTYEQYF.